Following are 14 T cell receptor beta chains from one sample sequenced in a study of human T cells and chemical hapten exposure. Indicated time point: patch test 1, 2 weeks after DPC sensitization. Treatment given: therapeutic diphenylcyclopropenone sensitization with weekly scalp DPC. TCRdb re-called the RACE reads through MiXCR, storing one row per CDR3 protein. The sample includes around 110,000 distinct CDR3 sequences, roughly 12% of them seen just once. The source was whole blood, collected in connection with sensitization to the hapten diphenylcyclopropenone (DPC). Receptors were obtained from a woman in her fifties or sixties with alopecia areata. Some clones in this sample may be carry-over from other donors' samples.

This clonotype has at least ten counts. The V gene is TRBV6-1, the J gene TRBJ2-3; D gene ambiguous. From germline, CDR1 is MNHNS and CDR2 SASEGT. The CDR3 loop spans 15 amino acids. V shed 6 bases and J shed 4 bases, with 17 bases lying between them. The CDR3 nucleotides are TGTGCCAGCAGAAGGTTCGAACTCGACCCAGATACGCAGTATTTT. Protein: CASRRFELDPDTQYF.

The table lists this clonotype with many counts. The chain carries TRBV2 and TRBJ2-1, with D unclear. Germline-derived CDR1 and CDR2 are SNHLY and FYNNEI. There are 10 residues in the CDR3. Deletions cut 9 bases from V and 5 bases from J, with 5 bases between. Here the CDR3 reads CARGNNEQFF. CDR3 nucleotides: TGTGCCAGGGGGAACAATGAGCAGTTCTTC.

J is TRBJ1-5 and V is TRBV6-2 or TRBV6-3; D might be TRBD1 (6 bases). V was clipped by 2 bases and J by 4 bases, with 9 bases between them. The CDR3 length is 14 residues. CDR1 MNHEY and CDR2 SVGEGT come from the germline V gene. The CDR3 DNA reads as TGTGCCAGCAGTTACGGGGGCTGGAATCAGCCCCAGCATTTT. Translating it yields CASSYGGWNQPQHF.

The genes are TRBV6-2 or TRBV6-3 and TRBJ1-5; perhaps TRBD1 as D (6 bases). V was pared by 2 bases and J by 9 bases, with 23 bases between. CDR3 length: 17 residues. Germline V gives CDR1 MNHEY, CDR2 SVGEGT. The CDR3 DNA reads as TGTGCCAGCAGTTACGACTATAAGACAGGCGTTTGGAGGCCCCAGCATTTT. It codes for CASSYDYKTGVWRPQHF.

This clonotype was detected a few times. This chain joins TRBV3-1 and TRBJ2-7; D unclear. The ends were cut back, 1 base at V and 2 bases at J, with 6 bases in the middle. Germline CDR1 and CDR2: LGHDT and YNNKEL (reference sequence). CDR3 length: 13 amino acids. The DNA for the CDR3 is TGTGCCAGCAGCCAAGGACAAGCCTACGAGCAGTACTTC. It translates to CASSQGQAYEQYF.

The V gene is TRBV28, the J gene TRBJ1-3; possibly TRBD1 for D (6 bases). The CDR3 covers 15 residues. V was clipped by 5 bases and J by 7 bases, with 18 bases between them. Germline-derived CDR1 and CDR2 are MDHEN and SYDVKM. The CDR3 protein is CASSLPTGRGNTIYF. The CDR3 region has the DNA TGTGCCAGCAGTCTCCCGACAGGACGCGGGAACACCATATATTTT.

This clonotype was counted ten times or more. V usage is TRBV4-1 and J usage is TRBJ1-4, with D perhaps TRBD1 (6 bases). The CDR3 covers 19 residues. Germline V gene sequence: CDR1 MGHRA, CDR2 YSYEKL. Trimming stripped 0 bases from V and 0 bases from J, with 17 bases between. This CDR3 is CASSQDARQGRSTNEKLFF. CDR3 sequence (DNA): TGCGCCAGCAGCCAAGACGCGCGGCAGGGGCGTTCAACTAATGAAAAACTGTTTTTT.

In its sample, this clonotype was seen many times. This chain connects TRBV9 to TRBJ2-3; D possibly corresponds to TRBD2 (6 bases). The germline V gene encodes CDR1 SGDLS and CDR2 YYNGEE. Trimming left V 3 bases short and J 3 bases short, with 14 bases between. This CDR3 comprises 15 residues. The CDR3 DNA sequence: TGTGCCAGCAGCGACGGGGGTTCGATGACAGATACGCAGTATTTT. This translates into CASSDGGSMTDTQYF. Drawing the rest from reference TRBV9 and TRBJ2-3, the complete variable domain is DSGVTQTPKHLITATGQRVTLRCSPRSGDLSVYWYQQSLDQGLQFLIQYYNGEERAKGNILERFSAQQFPDLHSELNLSSLELGDSALYFCASSDGGSMTDTQYFGPGTRLTVL.

The sample holds a few counts of this clonotype. CDR3: CASSSRTGAYEQYF. The DNA for the CDR3 is TGTGCCAGCAGTTCCAGGACAGGAGCCTACGAGCAGTACTTC. The V gene is TRBV27, the J gene TRBJ2-7, with 7 nucleotides matching TRBD1. The ends lost 4 bases at V and 2 bases at J; junction bases unmatched: 5. The germline V gene has CDR1 MNHEY and CDR2 SMNVEV (reference sequence). The CDR3 covers 14 residues.

This clonotype has only a few counts. The V gene is TRBV4-3, the J gene TRBJ1-6; 7 positions match TRBD1. The CDR3 loop spans 15 amino acids. Germline CDR1 LGHNA, CDR2 YSLEER. After removal of 5 bases from V and 6 bases from J, the junction contained 7 bases not matched to a gene. The CDR3 DNA is TGCGCCAGCAGCTACGGCCAGGGGGTTAATTCACCCCTCCACTTT. Translating it yields CASSYGQGVNSPLHF.

This clonotype was counted at least ten times. The chain combines TRBV7-9 with TRBJ2-3; unclear D gene. V was cut by 3 bases and J by 1 base, with 5 bases left in between. The CDR3 totals 13 residues. Germline CDR1 and CDR2: SEHNR and FQNEAQ (reference sequence). The CDR3 here is CASSFARTDTQYF. As DNA, the CDR3 is TGTGCCAGCAGCTTTGCCCGCACAGATACGCAGTATTTT.

The J gene is TRBJ2-3, the V gene TRBV9, with TRBD2 matching over 10 bases. V lost 0 bases to trimming and J lost 2 bases; unmatched junction nucleotides: 3. Per germline, CDR1 SGDLS and CDR2 YYNGEE. The CDR3 sequence is 16 residues long. DNA for the CDR3: TGTGCCAGCAGCGTAGGGACTAGCGGTTACACAGATACGCAGTATTTT. Translated, it gives CASSVGTSGYTDTQYF.

V and J are TRBV6-1 and TRBJ1-5, with unresolved D. Trimming left V 6 bases short and J 4 bases short, with 7 bases between. The CDR3 length is 12 residues. Germline-derived CDR1 and CDR2 are MNHNS and SASEGT. The CDR3: CASRNTNQPQHF. DNA of the CDR3: TGTGCCAGCAGGAATACGAATCAGCCCCAGCATTTT.

There are many counts of this clonotype. This chain links TRBV7-2 with TRBJ1-2; 12 bases are a match to TRBD1. CDR1 is SGHTA, CDR2 FQGNSA, per germline. The CDR3 runs 18 residues. The V and J ends lost 5 bases and 3 bases, in that order; junction bases with no gene match: 13. The DNA for the CDR3 is TGTGCCAGCAGCCGGGCCCCGGGACAGGGGGCGCGGGACTATGGCTACACCTTC. This sequence encodes CASSRAPGQGARDYGYTF.